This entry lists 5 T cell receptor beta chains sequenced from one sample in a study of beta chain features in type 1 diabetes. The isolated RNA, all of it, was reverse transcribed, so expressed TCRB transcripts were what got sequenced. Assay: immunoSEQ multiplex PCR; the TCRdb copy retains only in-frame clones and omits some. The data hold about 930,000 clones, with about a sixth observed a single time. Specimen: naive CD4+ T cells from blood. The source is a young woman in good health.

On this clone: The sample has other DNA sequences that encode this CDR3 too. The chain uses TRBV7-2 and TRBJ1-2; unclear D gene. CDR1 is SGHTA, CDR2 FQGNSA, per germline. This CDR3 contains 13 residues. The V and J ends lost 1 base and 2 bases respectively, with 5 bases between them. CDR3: CASSLGQNYGYTF. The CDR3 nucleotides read TGTGCCAGCAGCTTAGGGCAGAACTATGGCTACACCTTC.

CDR3 DNA sequence: TGTGCCAGCAGCTTAGGGCAGGAAAACACCGGGGAGCTGTTTTTT. It codes for CASSLGQENTGELFF. The chain combines TRBV7-9 with TRBJ2-2; D gene unclear. Trimming cost V 1 base and J 2 bases, with 8 bases left between them. Germline CDR1 SEHNR, CDR2 FQNEAQ (reference sequence). The CDR3 has 15 residues.

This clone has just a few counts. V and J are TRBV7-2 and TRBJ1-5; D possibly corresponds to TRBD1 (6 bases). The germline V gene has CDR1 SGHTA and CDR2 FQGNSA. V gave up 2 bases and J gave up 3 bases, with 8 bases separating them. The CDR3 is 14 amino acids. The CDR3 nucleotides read TGTGCCAGCAGCTTAACAGGGCTCAATCAGCCCCAGCATTTT. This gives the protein CASSLTGLNQPQHF.

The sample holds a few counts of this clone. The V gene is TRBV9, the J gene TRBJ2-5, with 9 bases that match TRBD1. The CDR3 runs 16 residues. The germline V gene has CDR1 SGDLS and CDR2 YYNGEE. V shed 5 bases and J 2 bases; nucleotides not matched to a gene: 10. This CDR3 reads CASSRGGTGIQETQYF. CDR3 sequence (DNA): TGTGCCAGCAGTAGGGGCGGGACAGGGATACAAGAGACCCAGTACTTC. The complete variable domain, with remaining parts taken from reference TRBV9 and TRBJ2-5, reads DSGVTQTPKHLITATGQRVTLRCSPRSGDLSVYWYQQSLDQGLQFLIQYYNGEERAKGNILERFSAQQFPDLHSELNLSSLELGDSALYFCASSRGGTGIQETQYFGPGTRLLVL.

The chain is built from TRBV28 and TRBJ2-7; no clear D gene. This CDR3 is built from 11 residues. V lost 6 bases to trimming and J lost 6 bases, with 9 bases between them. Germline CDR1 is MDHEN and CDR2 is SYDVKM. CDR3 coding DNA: TGTGCCAGCAGCCACGGTCGCGAGCAGTACTTC. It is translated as CASSHGREQYF.